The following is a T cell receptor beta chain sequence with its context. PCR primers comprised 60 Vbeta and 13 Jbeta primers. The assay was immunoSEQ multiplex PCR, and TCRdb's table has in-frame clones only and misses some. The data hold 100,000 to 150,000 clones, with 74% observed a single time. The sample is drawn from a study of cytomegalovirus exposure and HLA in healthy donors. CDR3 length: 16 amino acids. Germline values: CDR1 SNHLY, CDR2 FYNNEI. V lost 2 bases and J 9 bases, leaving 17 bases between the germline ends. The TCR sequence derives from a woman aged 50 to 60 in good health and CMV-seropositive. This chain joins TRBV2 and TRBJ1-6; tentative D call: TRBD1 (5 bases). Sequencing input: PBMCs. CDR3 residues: CASSERGGAGGSPLHF. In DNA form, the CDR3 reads TGTGCCAGCAGTGAAAGGGGTGGAGCGGGTGGTTCACCCCTCCACTTT. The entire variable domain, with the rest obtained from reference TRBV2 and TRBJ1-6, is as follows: EPEVTQTPSHQVTQMGQEVILRCVPISNHLYFYWYRQILGQKVEFLVSFYNNEISEKSEIFDDQFSVERPDGSNFTLKIRSTKLEDSAMYFCASSERGGAGGSPLHFGNGTRLTVT.